These 10 T cell receptor beta chains share one sample of origin, sequenced in a study of blood T cells in healthy people across ages. Through a sample-barcoded 5' primer and a J-beta primer mix, a second PCR was run for about 6 to 11 cycles. TCRdb reprocessed the 5' RACE reads with MiXCR, giving one entry per CDR3 protein. In the table there are roughly 1.5 million distinct CDR3 sequences, approximately 39% of which are singletons. Material: blood. All receptors derive from a woman aged 18-30 years in good health.

Only a few counts were recorded for this clonotype. The rearrangement uses TRBV7-2 and TRBJ2-1; 7 positions agree with TRBD2. V shed 4 bases and J 8 bases; nucleotides not matched to a gene: 5. The CDR3 has 13 residues. Germline loops: CDR1 SGHTA, CDR2 FQGNSA. The CDR3 sequence: CASSSGTTDEQFF. CDR3 nucleotide sequence: TGTGCCAGCAGCTCCGGGACTACCGATGAGCAGTTCTTC.

This chain links TRBV7-2 with TRBJ2-1; TRBD2 might be the D (6 bases). This CDR3 is 15 amino acids long. CDR1 SGHTA and CDR2 FQGNSA come from the germline V gene. V dropped 4 bases and J dropped 8 bases, with 18 bases sitting between them. The CDR3, as DNA: TGTGCCAGCAGCTCCCTCCGGGAGTTAGTAGATGAGCAGTTCTTC. This gives the protein CASSSLRELVDEQFF.

V and J are TRBV10-3 and TRBJ2-1; D possibly matches TRBD1 or TRBD2 (5 bases each). The CDR3 is 11 residues long. Germline loops: CDR1 ENHRY, CDR2 SYGVKD. The ends were cut back, 3 bases at V and 13 bases at J, with 10 bases in the middle. CDR3 in amino acids: CAISDGAPQFF. Written as DNA, the CDR3 is TGTGCCATCAGTGACGGGGCTCCCCAGTTCTTC.

This clonotype was found many times. The V call is TRBV28, the J call TRBJ2-1, with 12 bases fitting TRBD2. The CDR3 covers 15 residues. With V trimmed by 2 bases and J by 8 bases, 4 bases remained unmatched. Germline V CDR1 and CDR2: MDHEN, SYDVKM. In nucleotides, the CDR3 is TGTGCCAGCAGTTTAAGACTAGCGGGAGTCTATGAGCAGTTCTTC. Translation gives CASSLRLAGVYEQFF.

The chain links TRBV9 to TRBJ2-3; TRBD2 is a possible D gene (6 bases). The CDR3 runs to 14 residues. Trimming shortened V by 4 bases and J by 2 bases, and 11 bases separated the two germline ends. CDR1 and CDR2 from the germline V gene are SGDLS and YYNGEE. Here the CDR3 reads CASSPGLTTDTQYF. DNA for the CDR3: TGTGCCAGCAGCCCCGGACTAACCACAGATACGCAGTATTTT.

A single count supports this clonotype. A read error may produce the germline difference seen at one junction end. This rearrangement joins TRBV4-3 to TRBJ2-1, with TRBD2 matching 9 bases. Germline loops: CDR1 LGHNA, CDR2 YSLEER. This CDR3 contains 17 residues. The CDR3 region has the DNA TGCGCCAGCGGCCAAGTGGGACTAGCTTGGGGGGGGAATGAGCAGTTCTTC. Translated, it gives CASGQVGLAWGGNEQFF.

A note on this clonotype: An end of the junction differs from the germline gene, which may be a read error. This chain joins TRBV7-2 and TRBJ2-6; no firm D call. This CDR3 is built from 14 residues. CDR1 is SGHTA, CDR2 FQGNSA, per germline. CDR3 sequence reads: CASSWRSGANVLTF. In DNA, the CDR3 is TGCGCCAGCAGCTGGCGCTCTGGGGCCAACGTCCTGACTTTC.

This clonotype has a handful of counts. The J gene is TRBJ2-1, the V gene TRBV6-2 or TRBV6-3, with 8 bases aligning to TRBD2. Germline values: CDR1 MNHEY, CDR2 SVGEGT. The V gene end was trimmed by 2 bases and the J gene end by 0 bases; junction bases not matched to a gene: 15. The CDR3 spans 20 residues. CDR3 coding DNA: TGTGCCAGCAGTTACAAAAATAGGCACCGGGAGGGGAGCTCCTACAATGAGCAGTTCTTC. Protein product: CASSYKNRHREGSSYNEQFF.

The chain couples TRBV4-3 to TRBJ2-3; unclear D gene. The CDR3 runs to 16 residues. The germline V gene encodes CDR1 LGHNA and CDR2 YSLEER. V lost 4 bases, J lost 0 bases, and 14 bases lay in between. CDR3 in amino acids: CASSLLKSRSTDTQYF. Written as DNA, the CDR3 is TGCGCCAGCAGCCTCCTCAAAAGCAGAAGCACAGATACGCAGTATTTT.

V gene TRBV11-1 combines with J gene TRBJ2-7; 9 bases align to TRBD1. The junction had 12 bases not matched to a gene; V was cut back by 8 bases and J by 4 bases. The germline V gene has CDR1 SGHAT and CDR2 FQDESV (reference sequence). The CDR3 contains 15 residues. CDR3 in amino acids: CASRSTGTGRYEQYF. DNA of the CDR3: TGTGCCAGCCGTTCCACCGGGACAGGGCGTTACGAGCAGTACTTC.